This T cell receptor beta chain was captured by sequencing in a study of blood T cell repertoires in COVID-19 (dated by TCRdb to 2019 to 2021). Broadly, across the study: The collaborator samples originated in the United States, Italy and Spain and spanned the acute and convalescent phases of COVID-19. The prospective study material was composed of cDNA or gDNA derived from T cells, B-cell-depleted T cells, or PBMCs. Subjects who had been exposed to COVID-19, were actively infected with it, or had recovered from it provided the deeply sampled blood TCRbeta repertoires that made up the dataset. A freely available public database, intended as a resource for researchers studying the immune response to SARS-CoV-2, is where the repertoires were released. Samples were obtained from the ongoing ImmuneRACE study (first 160 participants) and from 1,254 subjects provided by 6 global collaborators. The sample metadata nearly always contained a de-identified subject ID, COVID-19 status, age in years and sex. HLA class I and class II types, where available, came from metadata supplied by the sample provider rather than from assay-based typing. On the study overall, not on this receptor specifically: The quantity of clinical and demographic metadata differed by source and by participant and was supplied without curation.

About this clone itself: Its antigen is currently not known. No base-level quality is on record; no much larger clone is a single base apart.

V is trimmed back by 2 bases and J by 3 bases, and the junction contains 6 bases that no gene match accounts for. From the cysteine through the phenylalanine, the CDR3 covers 15 amino acids. Only the CDR3 DNA is retained, 45 bases long and in frame from the first base. The germline V gene specifies SGHDT as CDR1 and YYEEEE as CDR2. Collaborating institutions collected whole blood in K2EDTA tubes following their own protocols. Collaborator samples were shipped for TCRbeta analysis as frozen whole blood, isolated PBMCs, or DNA extracted from either sample type. TCRbeta CDR3 regions were amplified from genomic DNA using the immunoSEQ Assay, a bias-controlled multiplex PCR. The original pipeline was this. Within the assay, amplification of reference gene primers was used to estimate how many nucleated cells each sample contained. Sequence reads were collapsed and filtered to measure the absolute abundance of every unique TCRbeta CDR3 rearrangement. For each sample, productive Simpson clonality was calculated as the square root of Simpson's diversity index over productive rearrangements. In its TCRdb copy, this immuneACCESS table keeps in-frame sequences only and misses some clones. Where compared with another copy, unresolved V genes explain less than half of these, and the others have no known cause. V and J calls and clone size are given by that table; D and trimming were obtained from the DNA. Counted in this sample were over 130,000 clones; around 78% of them appeared once. 3.5% to 5% of the sample goes to the ten largest clones.

The clonotype was recovered from a woman of 80 years or more with active or convalescent COVID-19. The rearranged chain carries TRBV5-6 and TRBJ2-7; the central 9 bases match TRBD2. The sequencing input was peripheral blood. The CDR3 loop reads CASSFGGGALYEQYF. Read as DNA, the sequence is TGTGCCAGCAGCTTTGGCGGGGGGGCCCTCTACGAGCAGTACTTC.